The 3 T cell receptor beta chains in this list originate from one sample, sequenced in a study of beta chain features in type 1 diabetes. The study reverse transcribed the entire isolated RNA, so it sequenced expressed TCRB transcripts. TCRdb's copy holds only in-frame clones and misses some; the assay was immunoSEQ multiplex PCR. Of about 260,000 clones listed, just over 20% are singletons. Their antigens remain unidentified. Notes on the study in general: When Type 1 diabetes patients were examined, their TCRB CDR3s proved moderately but significantly shorter in all four CD4+ subsets.

The sequenced sample was naive CD4+ T cells from blood. These receptors originate from a middle-aged woman with type 1 diabetes.

This clone was seen more than once but under ten times. The rearrangement uses TRBV4-3 and TRBJ2-5; 8 nucleotides line up with TRBD1. The germline CDR1 and CDR2 sequences are LGHNA and YSLEER. The CDR3 totals 15 residues. After removal of 4 bases from V and 5 bases from J, the junction contained 9 bases not matched to a gene. The CDR3 nucleotides are TGCGCCAGCAGCCTCCAGGGGGCAGGTCGTGAGACCCAGTACTTC. Amino acid sequence: CASSLQGAGRETQYF.

V and J are TRBV5-1 and TRBJ2-7, with TRBD2 matching over 9 bases. From germline, CDR1 is SGHRS and CDR2 YFSETQ. The V and J ends lost 2 bases and 1 base, in that order; junction bases with no gene match: 4. The CDR3 is made up of 15 amino acids. Here the CDR3 reads CASSFSGGRSYEQYF. Here the CDR3 DNA reads TGCGCCAGCAGCTTTAGCGGGGGCCGATCCTACGAGCAGTACTTC.

V usage is TRBV6-4 and J usage is TRBJ2-1; D call uncertain. Deletions cut 5 bases from V and 4 bases from J, with 12 bases between. The CDR3 contains 14 residues. The germline V gene has CDR1 MRHNA and CDR2 SNTAGT. Here the CDR3 DNA reads TGTGCCAGCAGTCCCAGTGCAGGATACAATGAGCAGTTCTTC. Its translation: CASSPSAGYNEQFF.